This TCR beta chain comes out of a study of cytomegalovirus exposure and HLA in healthy donors. Study results and limitations: In a later analysis, at a false discovery rate of 0.05, 17,000 or so TCR beta sequences matched HLA alleles. Researchers catalogued 160 or so TCR beta chains as cytomegalovirus-associated.

Germline-derived CDR1 and CDR2 are SQVTM and ANQGSEA. The CDR3 is 13 amino acids. Between the trimmed V and J ends, which lost 6 bases and 1 base, there was a span of 13 bases. Worth noting for this clone: As yet, its antigen is unknown.

Amplification used 60 Vbeta primers and 13 Jbeta primers. The protocol was immunoSEQ multiplex PCR, while the TCRdb copy is restricted to in-frame clones and leaves out a portion. The table shows 100,000 or so clones, with roughly three quarters occurring only once. Source material: PBMCs. The chain is built from TRBV29-1 and TRBJ2-7; D might be TRBD2 (7 bases). The clonotype was recovered from a man aged 30 to 39 in good health and CMV-seronegative. The CDR3 here is CSVGGAGSYEQYF. The DNA of the CDR3 is TGCAGCGTGGGGGGGGCCGGATCCTACGAGCAGTACTTC.